This is a list of T cell receptor beta chains from one sample in a study of cytomegalovirus exposure and HLA in healthy donors. This table comes from immunoSEQ multiplex PCR, and its TCRdb copy is limited to in-frame clones, with some not included. Of more than 75,000 clones detected, 80% to 90% appear once; the ten largest clones hold around 2.5%. The sequenced sample consisted of PBMCs. The receptors were gathered from a man between 18 and 35 years old in good health and CMV-seronegative. Both conserved end residues are part of each CDR3. The D gene is left open where the match is weak. The size of a clone is reported for some rows only, either as once, few or many, or as a class for expanded clones.

TRBD1	TRBJ2-1	TRBV29-1	once	18	TGCAGCGTTGAAGATGTTAGGGGAACAGGGGTTGGTTACAATGAGCAGTTCTTC	CSVEDVRGTGVGYNEQFF
TRBD2	TRBJ2-7	TRBV5-4	-	13	TGTGCCAGCAGCAAAGGGACTATGAACGAGCAGTACTTC	CASSKGTMNEQYF
-	TRBJ2-4	TRBV21-1	-	16	TGTGCCAGCAGCAAAGGCCAAGACAGGGCTTGCGACATTCAGTACTTC	CASSKGQDRACDIQYF
TRBD2	TRBJ2-3	TRBV7-6	-	21	TGTGCCAGCAGCTTAGAGGGGTGGGGACTAGCGTTTCCCACTAGCACAGATACGCAGTATTTT	CASSLEGWGLAFPTSTDTQYF
-	TRBJ2-2	TRBV5-1	-	13	TGCGCCAGCAGCTTGGAGGGGACCGGGGAGCTGTTTTTT	CASSLEGTGELFF
TRBD2	TRBJ2-3	TRBV2	-	15	TGTGCCAGCAGTAGACTAGCGGGAGAGATTGAGACGCAGTATTTT	CASSRLAGEIETQYF
TRBD2	TRBJ2-1	TRBV27	-	14	TGTGCCAGCAGGACTAGCGGGAGTACTAATGAGCAGTTCTTC	CASRTSGSTNEQFF
-	TRBJ2-7	TRBV2	once	12	TGTGCCAGCAGTGATCCCCTAGGCGAGCAGTACTTC	CASSDPLGEQYF
TRBD1	TRBJ2-7	TRBV2	-	15	TGTGCCAGCAGGATAGGGGACAGGGGCTCCTACGAGCAGTACTTC	CASRIGDRGSYEQYF
-	TRBJ2-1	TRBV5-1	-	14	TGCGCCAGCAGCTTGTCACTAGCAGGCAATGAGCAGTTCTTC	CASSLSLAGNEQFF
-	TRBJ2-2	TRBV7-6	-	14	TGTGCCAGCAGCTTAGACTTGTTGGTCGGGGAGCTGTTTTTT	CASSLDLLVGELFF
-	TRBJ1-2	TRBV18	-	13	TGTGCCAGCTCACCCGGTATCGGGAATGGCTACACCTTC	CASSPGIGNGYTF
TRBD1	TRBJ1-3	TRBV4-3	-	15	TGCGCCAGCAGCCCCGGACAGGGGGCTGGAAACACCATATATTTT	CASSPGQGAGNTIYF
TRBD1	TRBJ2-7	TRBV10-2	-	13	TGCGCCAGCAGTGGGGACAGGGGTTACGAGCAGTACTTC	CASSGDRGYEQYF
TRBD1	TRBJ2-7	TRBV9	-	14	TGTGCCAGCAGCGGAGATGGACAGGGCTACGAGCAGTACTTC	CASSGDGQGYEQYF
TRBD1	TRBJ1-2	TRBV5-1	-	14	TGCGCCAGCAGCTCCAGACAGGGTAACTATGGCTACACCTTC	CASSSRQGNYGYTF
TRBD2	TRBJ2-1	TRBV13	-	15	TGTGCCAGCAGCTCTCGGACTAGCGGGACGAATGAGCAGTTCTTC	CASSSRTSGTNEQFF
TRBD1	TRBJ1-6	TRBV19	-	16	TGTGCCAGTAGTAAGCTAGCGGGACAGGGGCATTCACCCCTCCACTTT	CASSKLAGQGHSPLHF
-	TRBJ2-1	TRBV11-1	-	18	TGTGCCAGCAGCTTGGGTTTAGGCCGTGTGGGCCGGTACAATGAGCAGTTCTTC	CASSLGLGRVGRYNEQFF
-	TRBJ2-2	TRBV28	-	14	TGTGCCAGCAGGACCGACAGGTACACCGGGGAGCTGTTTTTT	CASRTDRYTGELFF
-	TRBJ1-3	TRBV5-1	-	14	TGCGCCAGCAGTAATGGACAGATTGGAAACACCATATATTTT	CASSNGQIGNTIYF
-	TRBJ1-2	TRBV28	once	17	TGTGCCAGCAGAAAAAGGGGCGGGGGCAGGGGTAACTATGGCTACACCTTC	CASRKRGGGRGNYGYTF
TRBD1	TRBJ2-5	TRBV19	-	13	TGTGCCAGTAGTATAGAGCCAGGGGGCATCCAGTACTTC	CASSIEPGGIQYF
TRBD2	TRBJ2-3	TRBV4-1	-	14	TGCGCCAGCGGGGGGGTGTCTAGCACAGATACGCAGTATTTT	CASGGVSSTDTQYF
-	TRBJ1-2	TRBV7-6	few	13	TGTGCCAGCAGCCAAGATCGGGGGTCTGGCTACACCTTC	CASSQDRGSGYTF
TRBD1	TRBJ1-4	TRBV29-1	-	12	TGCAGCGTTGACGCAGGGGGAGGAAAACTGTTTTTT	CSVDAGGGKLFF
-	TRBJ2-1	TRBV7-2	-	11	TGTGCCAGCAGCTTTAGCAATGAGCAGTTCTTC	CASSFSNEQFF
-	TRBJ1-1	TRBV29-1	-	17	TGCAGCGCCGGGAATACAGCTACGGATTCCGTTATCACTGAAGCTTTCTTT	CSAGNTATDSVITEAFF
TRBD1	TRBJ2-3	TRBV4-1	-	16	TGCGCCAGCAGCCGGGTGGACAGGGGAAGCACAGATACGCAGTATTTT	CASSRVDRGSTDTQYF
TRBD1	TRBJ2-3	TRBV27	-	16	TGTGCCAGCAGTTTAACATTGGCCAGGGGGACAGATACGCAGTATTTT	CASSLTLARGTDTQYF
TRBD2	TRBJ2-2	TRBV5-1	-	16	TGCGCCAGCAGCCTGCGGGAGAGGGGGAACACCGGGGAGCTGTTTTTT	CASSLRERGNTGELFF
-	TRBJ2-7	TRBV27	-	12	TGTGCCAGCAGGGGCAGCCTCTACGAGCAGTACTTC	CASRGSLYEQYF
-	TRBJ1-3	TRBV9	-	16	TGTGCCAGCAGCGCGTTACAGGGAAGCTCTGGAAACACCATATATTTT	CASSALQGSSGNTIYF
TRBD2	TRBJ2-3	TRBV5-8	-	20	TGTGCCAGCAGCTTGGACTCGGGACTAGCGGGAGGAGGGGTACGAGATACGCAGTATTTT	CASSLDSGLAGGGVRDTQYF
TRBD2	TRBJ2-7	TRBV7-2	-	16	TGTGCCAGCAGCCGAGATATGGTAGCGGGAGTGAGCGAGCAGTACTTC	CASSRDMVAGVSEQYF
TRBD2	TRBJ2-3	TRBV10-3	once	14	TGTGCCATCAGTGGCCCTAGCGGGGCAGATACGCAGTATTTT	CAISGPSGADTQYF
TRBD2	TRBJ2-7	TRBV28	-	16	TGTGCCAGCACCCTAATGAGCGGGACGAGCTCCTACGAGCAGTACTTC	CASTLMSGTSSYEQYF
-	TRBJ1-5	TRBV6-1	-	14	TGTGCCAGCAGTGGACAGCCAATTAATCAGCCCCAGCATTTT	CASSGQPINQPQHF
-	TRBJ1-5	TRBV28	-	15	TGTGCCAGCATGTTAGCCTTTTCTAGCAATCAGCCCCAGCATTTT	CASMLAFSSNQPQHF